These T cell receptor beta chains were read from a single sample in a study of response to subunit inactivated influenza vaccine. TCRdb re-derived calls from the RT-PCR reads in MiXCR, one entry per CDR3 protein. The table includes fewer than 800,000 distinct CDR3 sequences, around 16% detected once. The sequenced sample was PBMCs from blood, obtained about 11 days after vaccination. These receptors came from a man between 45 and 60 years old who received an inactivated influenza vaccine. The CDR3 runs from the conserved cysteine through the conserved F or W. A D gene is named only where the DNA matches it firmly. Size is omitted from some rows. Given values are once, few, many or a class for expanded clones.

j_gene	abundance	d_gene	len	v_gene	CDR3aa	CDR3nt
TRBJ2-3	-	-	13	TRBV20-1	CSATPLSTDTQYF	TGCAGTGCTACTCCACTTTCTACAGATACGCAGTATTTT
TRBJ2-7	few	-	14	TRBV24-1	CATRPGWDAYEQYF	TGTGCCACCAGACCAGGATGGGACGCCTACGAGCAGTACTTC
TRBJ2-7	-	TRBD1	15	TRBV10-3	CAISDPTGALNEQYF	TGTGCCATCAGTGACCCGACAGGGGCCCTGAACGAGCAGTACTTC
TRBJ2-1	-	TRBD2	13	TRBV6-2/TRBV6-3	CASTRGGNNEQFF	TGTGCCAGCACCCGGGGGGGCAACAATGAGCAGTTCTTC
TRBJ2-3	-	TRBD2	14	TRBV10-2	CASSIAGPWDTQYF	TGCGCCAGCAGTATAGCGGGGCCGTGGGATACGCAGTATTTT
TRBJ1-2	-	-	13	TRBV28	CASRKTGNYGYTF	TGTGCCAGCAGGAAAACAGGGAACTATGGCTACACCTTC
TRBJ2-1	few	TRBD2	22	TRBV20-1	CSASPPAGSGLAVSQVRNEQFF	TGCAGTGCTAGTCCCCCCGCGGGTTCGGGACTAGCGGTATCACAGGTACGGAATGAGCAGTTCTTC
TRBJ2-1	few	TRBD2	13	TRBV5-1	CASSPTSGWEQFF	TGCGCCAGCAGCCCTACTAGCGGGTGGGAGCAGTTCTTC
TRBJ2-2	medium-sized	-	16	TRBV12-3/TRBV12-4	CASSPRAVEGAGELFF	TGTGCCAGCAGTCCCCGCGCCGTAGAGGGGGCCGGGGAGCTGTTTTTT
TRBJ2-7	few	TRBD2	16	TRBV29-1	CSVNLAGGRHRYEQYF	TGCAGCGTCAATCTAGCGGGAGGGCGACATAGGTACGAGCAGTACTTC
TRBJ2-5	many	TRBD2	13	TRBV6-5	CASSPSGVETQYF	TGTGCCAGCAGTCCTAGCGGGGTCGAGACCCAGTACTTC
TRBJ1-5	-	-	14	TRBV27	CASERIGGNQPQHF	TGTGCCAGCGAAAGAATTGGGGGCAATCAGCCCCAGCATTTT
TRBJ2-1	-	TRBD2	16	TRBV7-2	CASSLGIAGGRNEQFF	TGTGCCAGCAGCTTAGGAATAGCGGGGGGCCGCAATGAGCAGTTCTTC
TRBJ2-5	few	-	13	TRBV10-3	CAISGMTAASQYF	TGTGCCATCAGTGGGATGACAGCGGCCTCCCAGTACTTC
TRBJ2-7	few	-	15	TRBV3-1	CASSQAPHKGYEQYF	TGTGCCAGCAGCCAAGCCCCACACAAGGGTTACGAGCAGTACTTC
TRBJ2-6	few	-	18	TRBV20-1	CSARARAWGASGANVLTF	TGCAGTGCTAGGGCACGGGCCTGGGGTGCCTCTGGGGCCAACGTCCTGACTTTC
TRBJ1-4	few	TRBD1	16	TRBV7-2	CASSLWSGQGTEKLFF	TGTGCCAGCAGCTTATGGTCCGGACAGGGGACTGAAAAACTGTTTTTT
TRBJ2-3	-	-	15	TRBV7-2	CASRAEGGRPDTQYF	TGTGCCAGCAGGGCCGAAGGAGGGAGACCAGATACGCAGTATTTT
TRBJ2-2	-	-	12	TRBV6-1	CASSSGDGELFF	TGTGCCAGCAGTTCAGGGGACGGGGAGCTGTTTTTT
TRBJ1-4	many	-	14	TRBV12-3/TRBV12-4	CASSLWGNGEKLFF	TGTGCCAGCAGTTTATGGGGTAATGGTGAAAAACTGTTTTTT
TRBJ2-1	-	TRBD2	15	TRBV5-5	CASSLGTSEGNEQFF	TGTGCCAGCAGCTTGGGGACTAGCGAAGGCAATGAGCAGTTCTTC
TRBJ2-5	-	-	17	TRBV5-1	CASSPMGAAGHQETQYF	TGCGCCAGCAGCCCGATGGGAGCGGCGGGTCACCAAGAGACCCAGTACTTC
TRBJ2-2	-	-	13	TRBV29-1	CSGTRGNTGELFF	TGCAGCGGCACCCGGGGTAACACCGGGGAGCTGTTTTTT
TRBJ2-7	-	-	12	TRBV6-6	CASRRQIYEQYF	TGTGCCAGCAGACGACAGATTTACGAGCAGTACTTC
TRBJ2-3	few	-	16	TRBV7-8	CASSLLGGIRTDTQYF	TGTGCCAGCAGCCTTCTTGGGGGGATAAGGACAGATACGCAGTATTTT
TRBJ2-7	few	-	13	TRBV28	CASSPGVGRRQYF	TGTGCCAGCAGTCCCGGTGTTGGGCGCAGGCAGTACTTC
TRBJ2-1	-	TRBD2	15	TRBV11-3	CASSLDRLAGGPKFF	TGTGCCAGCAGCTTAGACAGACTAGCGGGGGGGCCAAAGTTCTTC
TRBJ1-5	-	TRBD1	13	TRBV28	CASRVTGGQPQHF	TGTGCCAGCAGGGTGACAGGGGGTCAGCCCCAGCATTTT
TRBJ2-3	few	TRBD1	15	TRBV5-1	CASSSGGTVADTQYF	TGCGCCAGCAGCTCAGGGGGAACTGTCGCAGATACGCAGTATTTT
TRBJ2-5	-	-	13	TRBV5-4	CASTQVGAETQYF	TGTGCCAGCACCCAGGTGGGAGCAGAGACCCAGTACTTC
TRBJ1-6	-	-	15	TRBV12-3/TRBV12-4	CASSLMRGNNSPLHF	TGTGCCAGCAGTTTAATGCGGGGCAATAATTCACCCCTCCACTTT
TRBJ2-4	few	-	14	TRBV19	CASSIYRSSGIQYF	TGTGCCAGTAGTATATATAGGTCCTCGGGCATTCAGTACTTC
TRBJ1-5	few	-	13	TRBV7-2	CASSPSPEGAQHF	TGTGCCAGCAGCCCTAGCCCCGAAGGAGCCCAGCATTTT
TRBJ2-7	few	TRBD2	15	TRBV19	CASSVSGSSRNEQYF	TGTGCCAGTAGTGTTAGCGGGAGCTCCCGTAACGAGCAGTACTTC
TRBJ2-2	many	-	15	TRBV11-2	CASSAGPGSTGELFF	TGTGCCAGCAGCGCCGGCCCGGGATCCACCGGGGAGCTGTTTTTT
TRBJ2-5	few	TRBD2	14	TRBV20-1	CSASQGGRGETQYF	TGCAGTGCTAGTCAGGGCGGGAGGGGAGAGACCCAGTACTTC
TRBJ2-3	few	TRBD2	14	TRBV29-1	CSVGIAGVTDTQYF	TGCAGCGTTGGAATAGCGGGGGTCACAGATACGCAGTATTTT
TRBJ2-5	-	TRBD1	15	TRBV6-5	CASSYKTGYQETQYF	TGTGCCAGCAGTTACAAGACAGGGTACCAAGAGACCCAGTACTTC
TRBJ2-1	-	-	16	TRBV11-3	CASSTLGVVLKNEQFF	TGTGCCAGCAGCACCCTAGGGGTGGTTTTGAAGAATGAGCAGTTCTTC
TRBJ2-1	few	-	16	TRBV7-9	CASSLRGYSSYNEQFF	TGTGCCAGCAGCTTACGGGGCTATAGCTCCTACAATGAGCAGTTCTTC
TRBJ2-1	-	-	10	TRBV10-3	CAITGAEQFF	TGTGCCATCACCGGGGCTGAGCAGTTCTTC
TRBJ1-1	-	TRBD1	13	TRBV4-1	CASSQSTGLEAFF	TGCGCCAGCAGCCAGTCGACAGGGTTAGAAGCTTTCTTT
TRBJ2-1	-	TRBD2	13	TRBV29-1	CSVRAGVYNEQFF	TGCAGCGTGCGAGCGGGAGTCTACAATGAGCAGTTCTTC
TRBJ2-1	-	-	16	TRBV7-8	CASSGGLRDFYNEQFF	TGTGCCAGCAGCGGGGGGCTGCGGGATTTTTACAATGAGCAGTTCTTC
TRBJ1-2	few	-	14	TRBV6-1	CASSPDGLFYGYTF	TGTGCCAGCAGTCCAGACGGACTTTTTTATGGCTACACCTTC
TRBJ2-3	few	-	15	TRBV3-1	CASSQVRAQADTQYF	TGTGCCAGCAGCCAAGTGAGGGCTCAGGCAGATACGCAGTATTTT